This T cell receptor beta chain was documented in a study of neurological immune-mediated disorders. Study observations and caveats: The most TCR clonal expansion was seen in HTLV-1-associated myelopathy, and the least was seen in multiple sclerosis, which fell below healthy controls.

PBMCs stored at -80 C, numbering 2 million, were the origin of the unsorted libraries. The sample holds many counts of this clonotype. Antigen specificity is unknown. With 10-nucleotide random UMIs, 5'RACE was used to make the cDNA. TCRdb analysed the 5' RACE reads with MiXCR anew, one entry per CDR3 protein. The sample has 15,000 or so distinct CDR3 sequences, less than 25% seen once. Sequenced material: PBMCs. The receptor comes from a man aged 50 or older in good health.

CDR3 bases: TGCAGTGCTACGGGCCAGGCCTACGAGCAGTACTTC. Translating it yields CSATGQAYEQYF. The V call is TRBV20-1, the J call TRBJ2-7; no reliable D call. The germline CDR1 and CDR2 sequences are DFQATT and SNEGSKA (reference sequence). This CDR3 has 12 residues. Trimming pared 4 bases from V and 2 bases from J, leaving 9 bases between.